This T cell receptor (beta chain) was observed in a study of cytomegalovirus exposure and HLA in healthy donors. Turning to the study itself: An analysis done earlier identified fewer than 140 million unique TCR beta sequences from about 180 million T cells.

The V segment lost 4 bases and the J segment 6 bases; nucleotides outside the gene matches: 9. The CDR3 totals 16 residues. Germline CDR1 reads SGHRS; CDR2 reads YFSETQ. 13 Jbeta primers and 60 Vbeta primers were used for the PCR. Assay: immunoSEQ multiplex PCR; the TCRdb copy retains only in-frame clones and omits some. The table has about 160,000 clones, over 75% seen once. The sequenced sample consisted of PBMCs. The sequence was obtained from a woman under 40 in good health and CMV-seronegative. The chain carries TRBV5-1 and TRBJ2-2; 10 bases are shared with TRBD1. The CDR3 DNA reads TGCGCCAGCAGCCCAAACGCCGGGACAGGGGCCGGGGAGCTGTTTTTT. As protein: CASSPNAGTGAGELFF. The full variable domain, its missing parts supplied by reference TRBV5-1 and TRBJ2-2, is KAGVTQTPRYLIKTRGQQVTLSCSPISGHRSVSWYQQTPGQGLQFLFEYFSETQRNKGNFPGRFSGRQFSNSRSEMNVSTLELGDSALYLCASSPNAGTGAGELFFGEGSRLTVL.